A selection of T cell receptor beta chains follows, all from one sample in a study of blood T cell repertoires in COVID-19. TCRdb's table, derived via immunoSEQ multiplex PCR, lists solely in-frame clones and lacks some. The sample lists 100,000 or so clones, 91% seen once, with 0.97% in the top ten. Material: peripheral blood. Receptors originate from a man aged 60 to 75 with acute or convalescent COVID-19. CDR3s include the opening cysteine and the closing phenylalanine or tryptophan. The order of the fields is V gene, D gene, J gene, clone size, CDR3 DNA, CDR3 protein. D genes are given only for firm matches. Not all rows give a size; the values are once, few, many and, for expanded clones, a class.

>TRBV6-5|TRBD1|TRBJ2-1|NA
TGTGCCAGCACCCGGACAGGGGGCTCCTACAATGAGCAGTTCTTC
CASTRTGGSYNEQFF
>TRBV29-1|NA|TRBJ2-1|NA
TGCAGCGTTGAGCGGGGTCTTAGGAGGAATGAGCAGTTCTTC
CSVERGLRRNEQFF
>TRBV14|NA|TRBJ1-6|NA
TGTGCCAGCAGCCAACTCTATAATTCACCCCTCCACTTT
CASSQLYNSPLHF
>TRBV10-1|TRBD2|TRBJ2-3|NA
TGCGCCAGCAGTGCGGCGGGAGTAGCAGATACGCAGTATTTT
CASSAAGVADTQYF
>TRBV20-1|TRBD2|TRBJ2-2|NA
TGCAGTGCTCGTGGGCCTAGCGGGACCGGGGAGCTGTTTTTT
CSARGPSGTGELFF
>TRBV27|NA|TRBJ2-5|NA
TGTGCCTCGAGGGCAGGGGGGAGGGAGACCCAGTACTTC
CASRAGGRETQYF
>TRBV4-1|NA|TRBJ1-2|NA
TGCGCCAGCAGCCAAGGGGGGCCCCGAAGTGGCTACACCTTC
CASSQGGPRSGYTF
>TRBV9|TRBD1|TRBJ1-6|NA
TGTGCCAGCAGCCTCACCCGGGACAGATATAATTCACCCCTCCACTTT
CASSLTRDRYNSPLHF
>TRBV19|TRBD1|TRBJ1-5|NA
TGTGCCAGTAGACCCGGGACAGGGGGCAATCAGCCCCAGCATTTT
CASRPGTGGNQPQHF
>TRBV28|NA|TRBJ2-7|NA
TGTGCCACCGAACTTTCAGGGGCCAACGAGCAGTACTTC
CATELSGANEQYF
>TRBV7-2|NA|TRBJ1-1|NA
TGTGCCAGCAGCTTAGAAAGCACTCCCGACACTGAAGCTTTCTTT
CASSLESTPDTEAFF
>TRBV5-4|TRBD2|TRBJ2-1|NA
TGTGCCAGCAGCGACGGACTAGCGGGAGAGGGGGAGCAGTTCTTC
CASSDGLAGEGEQFF
>TRBV6-1|TRBD1|TRBJ2-7|once
TGTGCCAGCAGTGACCAGGGACAGTCAAGGCCTTACTTC
CASSDQGQSRPYF
>TRBV27|TRBD1|TRBJ2-7|NA
TGTGCCAGCAGTTTATCTGGAGGACAGGGGACTAACTACGAGCAGTACTTC
CASSLSGGQGTNYEQYF
>TRBV13|TRBD1|TRBJ2-1|NA
TGTGCCAGCAGTATTCAACAGGGGCTTACCTACAATGAGCAGTTCTTC
CASSIQQGLTYNEQFF
>TRBV3-1/TRBV3-2|TRBD1|TRBJ2-2|NA
TGTGCCAGCAGCCAAGATACGGGACAGTATATCACGTTTTTT
CASSQDTGQYITFF
>TRBV7-9|NA|TRBJ1-4|NA
TGTGCCAGCAGCCCTCGGGGGGGTTCTAATGAAAAACTGTTTTTT
CASSPRGGSNEKLFF
>TRBV28|TRBD1|TRBJ1-1|NA
TGTGCCAGCAGTTTAATCGGACAGGGGGAGTTAAACACTGAAGCTTTCTTT
CASSLIGQGELNTEAFF
>TRBV29-1|NA|TRBJ2-1|NA
TGCAGCGTTAAGTTAATGGCAGGGAAGCAGTTCTTC
CSVKLMAGKQFF
>TRBV12-3/TRBV12-4|NA|TRBJ2-2|NA
TGTGCCAGCAGCTGGGGGGTCGGGGAGCTGTTTTTT
CASSWGVGELFF
>TRBV11-2|TRBD1|TRBJ2-2|NA
TGTGCCAGCAGCTTAGATCAGGACAGGGCGAACACCGGGGAGCTGTTTTTT
CASSLDQDRANTGELFF
>TRBV2|TRBD1|TRBJ1-4|NA
TGTGCCAGCAGGGGACAGGGGGTCAGTGAAAAACTGTTTTTT
CASRGQGVSEKLFF
>TRBV6-2/TRBV6-3|TRBD1|TRBJ1-5|NA
TGTGCCAGCAGTCAAAACCATAGGACAGGGGGCGATCAGCCCCAGCATTTT
CASSQNHRTGGDQPQHF
>TRBV30|NA|TRBJ1-1|NA
TGTGCCTGGAATTTAGGGGTCGGAACTGAAGCTTTCTTT
CAWNLGVGTEAFF
>TRBV14|NA|TRBJ2-3|NA
TGTGCCAGCAGCCAAGTCAGGGTGGCAGATACGCAGTATTTT
CASSQVRVADTQYF
>TRBV5-1|NA|TRBJ1-1|NA
TGCGCCAGCAGGATTACAGTTCGGTCCACTGAAGCTTTCTTT
CASRITVRSTEAFF
>TRBV5-1|NA|TRBJ2-1|few
TGCGCCAGCAGCTTGGTACTCGGGTCCTACAATGAGCAGTTCTTC
CASSLVLGSYNEQFF
>TRBV5-1|TRBD1|TRBJ2-2|NA
TGCGCCAGCAGAGGGGCAGGGGGTTCCGGGGAGCTGTTTTTT
CASRGAGGSGELFF